A selection of T cell receptor beta chains follows, all from one sample in a study of cytomegalovirus exposure and HLA in healthy donors. Some clones are missing from TCRdb's copy, which holds only in-frame ones; the method was immunoSEQ multiplex PCR. Among around 80,000 clones listed, roughly 95% were seen once. The sequenced material came from PBMCs. These receptors all stem from a young woman in good health and CMV-seronegative. Each CDR3 is given with its conserved first and last residue. D genes are given only for firm matches. The size field is filled for only some rows; it gives once, few, many or a size class.

D,J,V,size,DNA,CDR3
.,TRBJ1-2,TRBV5-6,once,TGTGCCAGCAGCGGCCGGGAGCTTAACTATGGCTACACCTTC,CASSGRELNYGYTF
TRBD2,TRBJ2-5,TRBV19,.,TGTGCCAGTAGTCCGATGGGACTAGCGGGTGCAGGGGAGACCCAGTACTTC,CASSPMGLAGAGETQYF
TRBD1,TRBJ1-4,TRBV5-1,.,TGCGCCAGCAGCCCTTGGGACAGGGGAGGAGAAAAACTGTTTTTT,CASSPWDRGGEKLFF
.,TRBJ1-1,TRBV6-5,.,TGTGCCAGCAGTTACCTCTCGGGAATGAACACTGAAGCTTTCTTT,CASSYLSGMNTEAFF
TRBD1,TRBJ2-3,TRBV9,.,TGTGCCAGCAGTCCGGACAGGGGGGGTGGGAAGGGCGATACGCAGTATTTT,CASSPDRGGGKGDTQYF
TRBD1,TRBJ1-2,TRBV5-1,few,TGCGCCAGCAGCTCCAGGACAGGGGGCAACTATGGCTACACCTTC,CASSSRTGGNYGYTF
.,TRBJ1-1,TRBV18,.,TGTGCCAGCTCGGAGACAGGCTCCACTGAAGCTTTCTTT,CASSETGSTEAFF
.,TRBJ2-1,TRBV4-1,.,TGCGCCAGCAGCCAAGCCCTGACAGGCTCCTACAATGAGCAGTTCTTC,CASSQALTGSYNEQFF
.,TRBJ2-2,TRBV14,.,TGTGCCAGCAGCGTACAGGGAAGCACCGGGGAGCTGTTTTTT,CASSVQGSTGELFF
.,TRBJ1-1,TRBV2,once,TGTGCCGGGGGGGCACAGCAACTCATGAACACTGAAGCTTTCTTT,CAGGAQQLMNTEAFF
.,TRBJ2-7,TRBV15,.,TGTGCCACCGGCCGGAGCTCCTACGAGCAGTACTTC,CATGRSSYEQYF
TRBD1,TRBJ2-3,TRBV10-1,.,TGCGCCAGCAGCAATCCGGGACAGGGGACAGATACGCAGTATTTT,CASSNPGQGTDTQYF
TRBD1,TRBJ1-4,TRBV27,.,TGTGCCAGCAGTCTAGCGACAGGGGGCGTTGAAAAACTGTTTTTT,CASSLATGGVEKLFF
TRBD2,TRBJ2-1,TRBV19,.,TGTGCCAGTACCAAATACAAGCGGGAGGGCCTGTACAATGAGCAGTTCTTC,CASTKYKREGLYNEQFF
TRBD2,TRBJ2-1,TRBV18,.,TGTGCCAGCTCACCGCCGGGACTAGCGGTCTACAATGAGCAGTTCTTC,CASSPPGLAVYNEQFF
.,TRBJ1-6,TRBV2,.,TGTGCCAGCACGGCAGGTAGCTCCTATAATTCACCCCTCCACTTT,CASTAGSSYNSPLHF
TRBD2,TRBJ2-7,TRBV11-2,.,TGTGCCAGCAGCTTAGGAGCGGGAGGGACCTACGAGCAGTACTTC,CASSLGAGGTYEQYF
.,TRBJ2-1,TRBV4-1,.,TGCGCCAGCAGCCAAGCCCTCCTCGGTTCATACAATGAGCAGTTCTTC,CASSQALLGSYNEQFF
.,TRBJ1-2,TRBV10-2,.,TGCGCTAGCAGTGAGAGAGGGACTAACTATGGCTACACCTTC,CASSERGTNYGYTF
.,TRBJ1-1,TRBV25-1,once,TGTGCCAGCAGGTCTCTTACTGAAGCTTTCTTT,CASRSLTEAFF